One sample yielded the 2 T cell receptor beta chains listed below, sequenced in a study of T cells in Graves' hyperthyroidism and ophthalmopathy. Amplification targeted TCR beta CDR3 regions from RNA transcripts. The HTBI primer set drove a first-round RT-PCR of the TCR CDR3. TCRdb reprocessed the multiplex PCR reads via MiXCR and lists one record per CDR3 protein. The table includes about 250,000 distinct CDR3 sequences, approximately 24% detected once. Material: blood. All receptors come from a woman in her thirties or forties with Graves' ophthalmopathy.

This clonotype has a count of ten or more. V gene TRBV28 combines with J gene TRBJ2-7; 7 nucleotides line up with TRBD2. From germline, CDR1 is MDHEN and CDR2 SYDVKM. The CDR3 totals 16 residues. The junction had 7 bases not matched to a gene; V was cut back by 2 bases and J by 0 bases. The CDR3 region has the DNA TGTGCCAGCAGTTTAGGGGAGGGGAGGGCCTCCTACGAGCAGTACTTC. Encoded protein: CASSLGEGRASYEQYF.

This clonotype came up many times. The rearrangement joins TRBV29-1 to TRBJ2-7; no clear D gene. Per germline, CDR1 SQVTM and CDR2 ANQGSEA. V shed 2 bases and J shed 7 bases, with 9 bases lying between them. The CDR3 is made up of 11 amino acids. CDR3 sequence reads: CSVEFMGEQYF. DNA of the CDR3: TGCAGCGTTGAATTTATGGGAGAGCAGTACTTC.